The clone carrying this TCR beta chain was seen more than once but under ten times. Its antigen remains unknown. This record comes from a study of T-cell reconstitution after alpha-beta-depleted transplantation in children. Regarding the study as a whole: Expanded graft clones, several hundred of them, were reportedly the source of alpha-beta T cells about two months after transplant. Recipient T cells and thymic progenitors that survived were the source of the high TCRbeta diversity seen at day 60 in some patients. Fresh T-cell production supplied most of the T-cell counts and diversity seen one year after transplant.

TCRbeta library preparation incorporated unique molecular identifiers. Via MiXCR, TCRdb re-called the PCR reads, giving one row per CDR3 protein. The repertoire holds about 1,000,000 distinct CDR3 sequences, with around 30% as singletons. Sequencing was performed on PBMCs, mostly from graft donor cells, taken 360 days after TCRalphabeta/CD19-depleted stem cell transplant. This clonotype was obtained from a boy less than two years old who had a stem cell transplant for SCID, so the T cells may come from the graft donor.

CDR3 loop: CASSLEGLGDTQYF. The CDR3 DNA follows: TGCGCCAGCAGCTTGGAGGGTTTAGGAGATACGCAGTATTTT. The V call is TRBV5-1, the J call TRBJ2-3, with D unclear. The V gene lost 0 bases and the J gene lost 5 bases, with 10 bases spanning the gap. The CDR3 has 14 amino acids. Germline CDR1 reads SGHRS; CDR2 reads YFSETQ.